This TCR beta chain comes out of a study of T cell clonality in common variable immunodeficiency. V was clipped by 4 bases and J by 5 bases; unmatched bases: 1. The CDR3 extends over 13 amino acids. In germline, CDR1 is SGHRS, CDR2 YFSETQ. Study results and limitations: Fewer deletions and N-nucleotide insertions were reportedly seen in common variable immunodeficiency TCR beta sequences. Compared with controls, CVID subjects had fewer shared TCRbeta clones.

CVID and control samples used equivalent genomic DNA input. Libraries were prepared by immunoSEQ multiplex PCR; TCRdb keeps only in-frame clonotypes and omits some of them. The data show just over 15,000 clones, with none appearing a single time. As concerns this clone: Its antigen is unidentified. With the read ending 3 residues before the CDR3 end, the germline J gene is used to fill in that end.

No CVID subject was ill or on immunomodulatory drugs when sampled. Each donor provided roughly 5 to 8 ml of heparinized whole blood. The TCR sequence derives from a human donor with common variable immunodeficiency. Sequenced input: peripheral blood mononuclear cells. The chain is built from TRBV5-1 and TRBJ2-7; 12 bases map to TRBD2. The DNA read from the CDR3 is TGCGCCAGCAGCAGACTAGCGGGAGACGAG. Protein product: CASSRLAGDE. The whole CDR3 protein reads CASSRLAGDEQYF. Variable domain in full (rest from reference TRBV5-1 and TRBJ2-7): KAGVTQTPRYLIKTRGQQVTLSCSPISGHRSVSWYQQTPGQGLQFLFEYFSETQRNKGNFPGRFSGRQFSNSRSEMNVSTLELGDSALYLCASSRLAGDEQYFGPGTRLTVT.